These 18 T cell receptor beta chains were all obtained from the same sample, sequenced in a study of spatial heterogeneity in lung cancer. TCRdb independently ran MiXCR on the 5' RACE reads; one entry per CDR3 protein. The sample includes tens of thousands of distinct CDR3 sequences, roughly 12% of them seen just once. Regarding time point: sample taken at primary tumor resection. The sequenced material consisted of unsorted whole RNA from tumor, nontumor lung or frozen PBMC. The sample was PBMCs, taken at surgery. These TCRs come from a male donor with early-stage non-small cell lung cancer.

This clonotype was seen repeatedly, ten times or more. V is TRBV4-2 and J is TRBJ2-5; 7 nucleotides align to TRBD1. The trim removed 5 bases at V and 5 bases at J, leaving 11 bases unmatched. Germline V gives CDR1 LGHNA, CDR2 YNFKEQ. The CDR3 spans 15 residues. The CDR3 loop is CASSIRQGWEETQYF. CDR3 nucleotide sequence: TGTGCCAGCAGCATCAGACAGGGCTGGGAGGAGACCCAGTACTTC.

The V gene is TRBV9, the J gene TRBJ2-1; D may be TRBD1 (6 bases). V was pared by 4 bases and J by 10 bases, with 18 bases between. The CDR3 covers 14 residues. Germline V CDR1 and CDR2: SGDLS, YYNGEE. CDR3 nucleotides: TGTGCCAGCAGCCGAGCGGTCACGCAGGGGGAGCAGTTCTTC. This translates into CASSRAVTQGEQFF. The complete variable domain, with remaining parts taken from reference TRBV9 and TRBJ2-1, reads DSGVTQTPKHLITATGQRVTLRCSPRSGDLSVYWYQQSLDQGLQFLIQYYNGEERAKGNILERFSAQQFPDLHSELNLSSLELGDSALYFCASSRAVTQGEQFFGPGTRLTVL.

This clonotype has more than one count but fewer than ten. The chain combines TRBV29-1 with TRBJ2-1; D remains unclear. Trimming stripped 3 bases from V and 0 bases from J, with 12 bases between. CDR3 length: 15 amino acids. CDR1 is SQVTM and CDR2 is ANQGSEA in the germline V gene. CDR3 loop: CSVDYPRSSYNEQFF. Written as DNA, the CDR3 is TGCAGCGTTGATTACCCTCGTAGCTCCTACAATGAGCAGTTCTTC.

This clonotype showed up many times. This chain uses TRBV11-2 with TRBJ2-5; D not certain. The ends were cut back, 3 bases at V and 4 bases at J, with 3 bases in the middle. Germline lookup yields CDR1 SGHAT and CDR2 FQNNGV. The CDR3 covers 11 residues. Here the CDR3 DNA reads TGTGCCAGCAGCTTGAGAGAGACCCAGTACTTC. It encodes CASSLRETQYF.

V gene TRBV7-2 combines with J gene TRBJ2-7; 11 bases align to TRBD1. Per germline, CDR1 SGHTA and CDR2 FQGNSA. Trimming at V came to 4 bases and at J to 4 bases, leaving 6 bases not matched to a gene. The CDR3 contains 15 residues. The CDR3 bases are TGTGCCAGCAGCTCACGGACAGGGGGCGTATACGAGCAGTACTTC. The encoded protein is CASSSRTGGVYEQYF.

In this sample, this clonotype turned up many times. The chain couples TRBV9 to TRBJ2-3; 8 bases fit TRBD2. V lost 4 bases and J lost 3; bases outside the gene matches: 7. The length of the CDR3 is 15 residues. Germline V gene sequence: CDR1 SGDLS, CDR2 YYNGEE. The CDR3 nucleotides read TGTGCCAGCAGCTTCACTAGCGGAGGGACAGATACGCAGTATTTT. Translating gives CASSFTSGGTDTQYF.

Comment on this clonotype: With a much larger clone just one base away, this may be a read error. The chain has TRBV7-6 and TRBJ1-6, with 7 nucleotides matching TRBD1. The junction had 17 bases not matched to a gene; V was cut back by 7 bases and J by 8 bases. The CDR3 totals 17 residues. The V gene's germline CDR1 is SGHVS and CDR2 FNYEAQ. CDR3 region: CASTPWSGQRRDSPLHF. The CDR3 coding sequence is TGTGCCAGCACCCCTTGGTCGGGACAGCGGCGTGATTCACCCCTCCACTTT.

The table lists this clonotype with a few counts. The rearrangement links TRBV28 to TRBJ1-2; the D is unclear. V was shortened by 4 bases and J by 4 bases, with 10 bases between the two germline ends. This CDR3 is 13 amino acids long. The V gene's germline CDR1 is MDHEN and CDR2 SYDVKM. CDR3 in amino acids: CASSYPTVYGYTF. The DNA of the CDR3 is TGTGCCAGCAGTTACCCGACGGTCTATGGCTACACCTTC.

This clonotype was detected a few times. The rearrangement links TRBV29-1 to TRBJ1-5; 7 bases line up with TRBD1. Germline V gives CDR1 SQVTM, CDR2 ANQGSEA. The trim removed 7 bases at V and 6 bases at J, leaving 6 bases unmatched. The CDR3 loop spans 12 amino acids. CDR3 region: CSAGTVGQPQHF. The CDR3 DNA reads as TGCAGCGCTGGGACAGTAGGTCAGCCCCAGCATTTT.

This clonotype was detected only a few times. DNA of the CDR3: TGCGCCAGCAGCTTGGAGGCAAACGAGCAGTACTTC. Translating it yields CASSLEANEQYF. The chain is built from TRBV5-1 and TRBJ2-7; D is undetermined. Trimming removed 0 bases at V and 5 bases at J, with 6 bases between. Germline CDR1 reads SGHRS; CDR2 reads YFSETQ. The CDR3 contains 12 residues.

This chain connects TRBV4-1 to TRBJ1-2, with a possible D match to TRBD1 (6 bases). The CDR3 is made up of 14 amino acids. The germline V gene encodes CDR1 MGHRA and CDR2 YSYEKL. Trimming took off 4 bases at V and 2 bases at J, with 11 bases between the two ends. As DNA, the CDR3 is TGCGCCAGCAGCCCTTCAGGGGCAAACTATGGCTACACCTTC. Protein: CASSPSGANYGYTF.

A few counts support this clonotype. This chain links TRBV29-1 with TRBJ1-1, with D unresolved. The germline gives CDR1 SQVTM, CDR2 ANQGSEA. There are 15 residues in the CDR3. Trimming took off 0 bases at V and 0 bases at J, with 11 bases between the two ends. CDR3 bases: TGCAGCGTTGAAGATCACGGGGAAATGAACACTGAAGCTTTCTTT. Residues: CSVEDHGEMNTEAFF.

CDR3 loop: CASSQVSSGRTSTDTQYF. As DNA, the CDR3 is TGTGCCAGCAGCCAAGTTAGTAGCGGGAGAACTAGCACAGATACGCAGTATTTT. The V call is TRBV4-2, the J call TRBJ2-3; 9 bases map to TRBD2. The CDR3 contains 18 residues. Looked up from germline, CDR1 is LGHNA and CDR2 is YNFKEQ. J lost 0 bases, V lost 1 base, and 8 bases had no gene match.

This clonotype was counted many times. The V call is TRBV6-6, the J call TRBJ1-1, with D hard to call. Trimming shortened V by 2 bases and J by 8 bases, and 12 bases separated the two germline ends. Germline CDR1 reads MNHNY; CDR2 reads SVGAGI (reference sequence). The CDR3 runs 13 residues. The CDR3 DNA is TGTGCCAGCAGTTACGAAAAGGCGGGGGAAGCTTTCTTT. Its translation: CASSYEKAGEAFF.

V usage is TRBV9 and J usage is TRBJ2-2, with TRBD2 identical over 15 bases. CDR3 length: 18 amino acids. The trim removed 1 base at V and 7 bases at J, leaving 8 bases unmatched. CDR1 SGDLS and CDR2 YYNGEE come from the germline V gene. Here the CDR3 DNA reads TGTGCCAGCAGCGTATCTGGGACTAGCGGGAGGAATCTCGGGGAGCTGTTTTTT. Amino acids: CASSVSGTSGRNLGELFF.

This clonotype was counted only a few times. This rearrangement joins TRBV6-5 to TRBJ1-1; 12 bases are shared with TRBD1. Germline trimming cut 5 bases from V and 4 bases from J; bases unmatched to any gene: 8. This CDR3 is 16 amino acids long. Per germline, CDR1 MNHEY and CDR2 SVGAGI. The CDR3 protein is CASSVGTGGSGTEAFF. The CDR3, as DNA: TGTGCCAGCAGTGTAGGGACAGGGGGCTCGGGCACTGAAGCTTTCTTT.

The chain recombines TRBV5-5 with TRBJ2-5, with D perhaps given as TRBD1 or TRBD2 (5 bases each). V lost 1 base to trimming and J lost 3 bases, with 13 bases between them. The CDR3 has 15 amino acids. The germline CDR1 and CDR2 sequences are SGHKS and YYEKEE (reference sequence). This chain's CDR3 is CASSLQGAVEETQYF. As DNA, the CDR3 is TGTGCCAGCAGCTTGCAGGGAGCGGTTGAAGAGACCCAGTACTTC.

The chain employs TRBV20-1 and TRBJ1-2; 7 bases align to TRBD1. This CDR3 has 14 residues. CDR1 is DFQATT, CDR2 SNEGSKA, per germline (reference sequence). The J segment lost 6 bases and the V segment lost 1 base, leaving 8 bases of the junction unmatched. The DNA for the CDR3 is TGCAGTGCTAGAGCCATTCAGGGGGAAGATGGCTACACCTTC. Translation gives CSARAIQGEDGYTF.